This T cell receptor beta chain comes out of a study of blood T cell repertoires in COVID-19. This clone was detected once. Sequencing used immunoSEQ multiplex PCR; TCRdb keeps in-frame clones, though not all of them. The sample lists some 260,000 clones, more than 65% occurring once. Looked up from germline, CDR1 is SGHRS and CDR2 is YFSETQ. V lost 1 base and J lost 0, with 6 bases in between. CDR3 length: 14 amino acids. Sequences were obtained from peripheral blood. This TCR was sampled from a woman in her thirties or forties with active or convalescent COVID-19. This sequence joins TRBV5-1 and TRBJ2-3; D is unclear. CDR3 residues: CASSLMRSTDTQYF. For the CDR3, the DNA is TGCGCCAGCAGCTTGATGCGGAGCACAGATACGCAGTATTTT. The whole variable domain, filled in from reference TRBV5-1 and TRBJ2-3, reads KAGVTQTPRYLIKTRGQQVTLSCSPISGHRSVSWYQQTPGQGLQFLFEYFSETQRNKGNFPGRFSGRQFSNSRSEMNVSTLELGDSALYLCASSLMRSTDTQYFGPGTRLTVL.